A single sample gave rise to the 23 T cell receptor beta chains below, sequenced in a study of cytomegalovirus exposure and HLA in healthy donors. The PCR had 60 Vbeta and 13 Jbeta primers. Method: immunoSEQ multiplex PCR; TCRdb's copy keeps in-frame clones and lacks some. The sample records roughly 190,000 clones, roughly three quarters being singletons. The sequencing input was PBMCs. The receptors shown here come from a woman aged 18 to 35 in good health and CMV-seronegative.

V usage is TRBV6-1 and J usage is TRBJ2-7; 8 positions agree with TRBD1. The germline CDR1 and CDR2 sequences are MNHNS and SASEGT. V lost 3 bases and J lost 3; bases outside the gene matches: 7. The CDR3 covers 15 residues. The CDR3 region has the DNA TGTGCCAGCAGTGAGTGGGACAGGTCTGACTACGAGCAGTACTTC. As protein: CASSEWDRSDYEQYF.

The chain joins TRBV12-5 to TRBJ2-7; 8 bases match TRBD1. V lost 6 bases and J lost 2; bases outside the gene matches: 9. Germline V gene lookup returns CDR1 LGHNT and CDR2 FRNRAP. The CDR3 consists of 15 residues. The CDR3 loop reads CASGTGQGETYEQYF. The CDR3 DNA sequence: TGTGCTAGTGGGACCGGACAGGGAGAGACCTACGAGCAGTACTTC.

CDR3 in DNA: TGTGCCACCAGCAGAGATCTCTTGGCCGGCTACACCTTC. Amino acids: CATSRDLLAGYTF. The J gene is TRBJ1-2, the V gene TRBV15; D remains ambiguous. Between the trimmed V and J ends, which lost 0 bases and 8 bases, there was a span of 10 bases. Germline-derived CDR1 and CDR2 are LNHNV and YYDKDF (reference sequence). This CDR3 is built from 13 residues.

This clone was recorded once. DNA of the CDR3: TGTGCCATCAGTGCGAAAGGGGGCAGTGGGGGCACTGAAGCTTTCTTT. This encodes CAISAKGGSGGTEAFF. The rearrangement links TRBV10-3 to TRBJ1-1; 7 bases agree with TRBD1. The ends lost 4 bases at V and 4 bases at J; junction bases unmatched: 12. CDR3 length equals 16 residues. Germline loops: CDR1 ENHRY, CDR2 SYGVKD.

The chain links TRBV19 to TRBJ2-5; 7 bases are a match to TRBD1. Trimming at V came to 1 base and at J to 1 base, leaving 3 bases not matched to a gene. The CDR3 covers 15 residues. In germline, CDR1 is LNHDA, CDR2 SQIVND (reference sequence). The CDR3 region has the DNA TGTGCCAGTAGTATAGGAGGGACAGCCCAAGAGACCCAGTACTTC. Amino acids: CASSIGGTAQETQYF.

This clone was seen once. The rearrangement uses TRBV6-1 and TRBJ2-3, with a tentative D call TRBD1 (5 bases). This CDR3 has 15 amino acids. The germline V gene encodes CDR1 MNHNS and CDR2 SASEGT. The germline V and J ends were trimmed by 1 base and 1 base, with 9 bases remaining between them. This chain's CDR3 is CASSEEGVGTDTQYF. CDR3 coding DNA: TGTGCCAGCAGTGAAGAAGGGGTAGGCACAGATACGCAGTATTTT.

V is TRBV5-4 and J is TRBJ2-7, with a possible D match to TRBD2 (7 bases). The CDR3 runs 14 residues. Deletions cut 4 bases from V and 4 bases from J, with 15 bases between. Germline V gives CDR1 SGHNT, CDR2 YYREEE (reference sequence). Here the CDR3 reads CASSTGGWTYEQYF. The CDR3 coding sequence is TGTGCCAGCAGCACGGGGGGCTGGACTTACGAGCAGTACTTC.

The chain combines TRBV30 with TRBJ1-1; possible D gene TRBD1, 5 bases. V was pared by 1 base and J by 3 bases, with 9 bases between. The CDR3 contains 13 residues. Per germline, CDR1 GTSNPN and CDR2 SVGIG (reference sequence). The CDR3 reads CAWSDGGYTEAFF. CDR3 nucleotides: TGTGCCTGGAGTGACGGGGGGTACACTGAAGCTTTCTTT.

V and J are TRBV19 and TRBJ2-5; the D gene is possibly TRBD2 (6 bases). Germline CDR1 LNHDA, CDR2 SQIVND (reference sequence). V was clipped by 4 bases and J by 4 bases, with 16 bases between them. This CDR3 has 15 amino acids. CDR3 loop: CASSNLGLGGETQYF. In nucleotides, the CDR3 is TGTGCCAGTAGTAACTTGGGACTGGGGGGAGAGACCCAGTACTTC.

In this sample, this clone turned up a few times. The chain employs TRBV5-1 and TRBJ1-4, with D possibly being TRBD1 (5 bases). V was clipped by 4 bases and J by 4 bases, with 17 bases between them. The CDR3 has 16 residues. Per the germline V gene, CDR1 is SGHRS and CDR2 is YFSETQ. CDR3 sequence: CASSPEGRALNEKLFF. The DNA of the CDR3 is TGCGCCAGCAGCCCGGAGGGGAGGGCCCTTAATGAAAAACTGTTTTTT.

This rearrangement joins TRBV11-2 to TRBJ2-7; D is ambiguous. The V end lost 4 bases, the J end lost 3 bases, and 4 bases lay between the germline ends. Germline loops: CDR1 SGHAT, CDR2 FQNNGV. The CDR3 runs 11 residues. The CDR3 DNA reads TGTGCCAGCAGCTATAACTACGAGCAGTACTTC. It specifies CASSYNYEQYF.

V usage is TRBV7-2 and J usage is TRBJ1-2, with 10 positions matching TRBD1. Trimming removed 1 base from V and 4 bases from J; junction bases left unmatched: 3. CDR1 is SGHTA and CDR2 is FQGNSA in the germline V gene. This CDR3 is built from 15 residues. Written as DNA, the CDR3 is TGTGCCAGCAGCTTAGGGGGGACAGGGGCCTATGGCTACACCTTC. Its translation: CASSLGGTGAYGYTF.

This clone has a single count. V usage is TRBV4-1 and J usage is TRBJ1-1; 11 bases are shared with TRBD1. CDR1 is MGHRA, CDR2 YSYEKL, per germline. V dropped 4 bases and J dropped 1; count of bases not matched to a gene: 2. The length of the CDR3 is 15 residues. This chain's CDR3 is CASSPGTGGNTEAFF. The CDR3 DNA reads TGCGCCAGCAGCCCAGGGACAGGGGGGAACACTGAAGCTTTCTTT.

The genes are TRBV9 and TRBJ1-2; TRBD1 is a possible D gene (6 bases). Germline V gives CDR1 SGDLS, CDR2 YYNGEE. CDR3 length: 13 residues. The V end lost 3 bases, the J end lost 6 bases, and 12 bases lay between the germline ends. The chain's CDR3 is CASSARNRDGYTF. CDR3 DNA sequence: TGTGCCAGCAGCGCAAGGAACAGGGATGGCTACACCTTC.

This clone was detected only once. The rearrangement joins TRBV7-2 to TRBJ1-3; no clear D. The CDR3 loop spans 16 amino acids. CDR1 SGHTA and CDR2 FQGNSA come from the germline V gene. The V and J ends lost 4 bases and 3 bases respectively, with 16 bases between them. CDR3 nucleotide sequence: TGTGCCAGCAGCTCTGGCGGCTTTATGATTGGAAACACCATATATTTT. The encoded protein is CASSSGGFMIGNTIYF.

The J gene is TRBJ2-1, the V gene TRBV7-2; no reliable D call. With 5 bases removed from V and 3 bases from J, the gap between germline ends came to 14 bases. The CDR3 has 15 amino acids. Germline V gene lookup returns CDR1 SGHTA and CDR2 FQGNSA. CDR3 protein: CASSPQPRGYNEQFF. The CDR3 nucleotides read TGTGCCAGCAGCCCGCAACCCAGAGGCTACAATGAGCAGTTCTTC. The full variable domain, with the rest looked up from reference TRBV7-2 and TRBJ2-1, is GAGVSQSPSNKVTEKGKDVELRCDPISGHTALYWYRQSLGQGLEFLIYFQGNSAPDKSGLPSDRFSAERTGGSVSTLTIQRTQQEDSAVYLCASSPQPRGYNEQFFGPGTRLTVL.

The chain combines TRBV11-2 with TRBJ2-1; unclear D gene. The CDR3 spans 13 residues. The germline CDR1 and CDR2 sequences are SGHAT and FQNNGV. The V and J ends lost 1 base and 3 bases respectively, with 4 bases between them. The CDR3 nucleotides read TGTGCCAGCAGCTTAGTGAGCTACAATGAGCAGTTCTTC. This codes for CASSLVSYNEQFF.

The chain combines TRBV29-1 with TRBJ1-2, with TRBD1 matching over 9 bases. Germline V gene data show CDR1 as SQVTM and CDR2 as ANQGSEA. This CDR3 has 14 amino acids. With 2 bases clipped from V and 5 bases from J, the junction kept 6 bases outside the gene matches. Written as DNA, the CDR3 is TGCAGCGTTGAAAACAGGGGGCGCTCGTATGGCTACACCTTC. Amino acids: CSVENRGRSYGYTF. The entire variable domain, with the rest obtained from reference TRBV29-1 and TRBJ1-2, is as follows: SAVISQKPSRDICQRGTSLTIQCQVDSQVTMMFWYRQQPGQSLTLIATANQGSEATYESGFVIDKFPISRPNLTFSTLTVSNMSPEDSSIYLCSVENRGRSYGYTFGSGTRLTVV.

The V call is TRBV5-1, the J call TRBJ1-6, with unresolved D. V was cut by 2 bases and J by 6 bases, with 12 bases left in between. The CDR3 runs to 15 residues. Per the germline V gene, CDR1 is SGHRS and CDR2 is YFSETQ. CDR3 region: CASSFVRGSNSPLHF. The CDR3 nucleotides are TGCGCCAGCAGCTTCGTACGGGGATCTAATTCACCCCTCCACTTT.

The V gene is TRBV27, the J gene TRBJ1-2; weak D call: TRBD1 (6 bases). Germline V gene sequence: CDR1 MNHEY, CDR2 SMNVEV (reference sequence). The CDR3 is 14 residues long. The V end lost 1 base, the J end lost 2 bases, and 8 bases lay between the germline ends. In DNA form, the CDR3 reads TGTGCCAGCAGTTTATACAGGGAGAACTATGGCTACACCTTC. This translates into CASSLYRENYGYTF.

The CDR3, as DNA: TGTGCCAGCAGTCCCCAGGGGCAAACGAACACTGAAGCTTTCTTT. Translation gives CASSPQGQTNTEAFF. The rearrangement links TRBV28 to TRBJ1-1, with D perhaps matching TRBD1 (6 bases). Trimming pared 5 bases from V and 1 base from J, leaving 14 bases between. There are 15 residues in the CDR3. From germline, CDR1 is MDHEN and CDR2 SYDVKM.

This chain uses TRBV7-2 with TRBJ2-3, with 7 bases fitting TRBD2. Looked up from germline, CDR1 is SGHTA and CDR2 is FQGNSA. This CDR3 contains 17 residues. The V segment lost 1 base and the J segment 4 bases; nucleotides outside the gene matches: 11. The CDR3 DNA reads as TGTGCCAGCAGCTTAGAAATTGGGCGGGGGAAATCAGATACGCAGTATTTT. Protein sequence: CASSLEIGRGKSDTQYF.

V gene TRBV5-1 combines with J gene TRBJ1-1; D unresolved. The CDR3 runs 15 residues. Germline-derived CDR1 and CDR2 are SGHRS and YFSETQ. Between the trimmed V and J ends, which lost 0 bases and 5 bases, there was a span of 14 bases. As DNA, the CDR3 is TGCGCCAGCAGCTTGGCCAACGTAAGAGGGACTGAAGCTTTCTTT. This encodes CASSLANVRGTEAFF.